This T cell receptor beta chain derives from a study of T cell repertoires in cytomegalovirus infection. This clonotype was observed a handful of times. Germline values: CDR1 MNHEY, CDR2 SVGEGT. The CDR3 sequence is 19 residues long. V shed 3 bases and J 2 bases; nucleotides not matched to a gene: 12. TCRdb reprocessed the reads with MiXCR, giving one entry per CDR3 protein. Of 600,000 to 800,000 distinct CDR3 sequences in the sample, 20% to 30% are singletons; the top ten hold approximately 8.2%. The V and J genes are TRBV6-2 or TRBV6-3 and TRBJ2-6; 8 nucleotides match TRBD2. The sample was CD8+ T cells from PBMCs. The receptor was isolated from a human donor in good health (CMV status not recorded). Some clones in this sample may be carry-over from other donors' samples. The CDR3, as DNA: TGTGCCAGCAGTTATAACAAAAAAGCGGGGGAAGCTGGGGCCAACGTCCTGACTTTC. It translates to CASSYNKKAGEAGANVLTF.